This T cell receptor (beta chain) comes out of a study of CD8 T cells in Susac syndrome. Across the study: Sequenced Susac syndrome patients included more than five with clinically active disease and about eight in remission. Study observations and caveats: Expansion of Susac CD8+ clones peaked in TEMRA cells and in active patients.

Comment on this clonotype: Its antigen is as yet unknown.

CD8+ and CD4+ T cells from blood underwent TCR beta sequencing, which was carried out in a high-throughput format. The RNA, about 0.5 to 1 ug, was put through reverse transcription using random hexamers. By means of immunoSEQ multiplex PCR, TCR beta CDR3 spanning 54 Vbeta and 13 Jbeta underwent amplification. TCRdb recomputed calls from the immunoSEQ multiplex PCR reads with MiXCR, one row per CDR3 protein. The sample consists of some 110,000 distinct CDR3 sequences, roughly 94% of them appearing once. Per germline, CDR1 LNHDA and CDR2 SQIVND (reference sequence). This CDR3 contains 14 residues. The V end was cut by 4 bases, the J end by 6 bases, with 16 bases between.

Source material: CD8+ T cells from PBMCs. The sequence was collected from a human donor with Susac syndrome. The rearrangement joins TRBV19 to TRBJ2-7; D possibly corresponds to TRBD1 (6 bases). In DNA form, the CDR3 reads TGTGCCAGTAGTAACGGCAGGGGAGCTGGCGAGCAGTACTTC. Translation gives CASSNGRGAGEQYF.